This is a list of T cell receptor beta chains from one sample in a study of blood T cell repertoires in COVID-19. Profiled with immunoSEQ multiplex PCR; TCRdb holds only in-frame clones, not every one. The repertoire holds over 200,000 clones, with more than 70% as singletons. Material: peripheral blood. These receptors came from a man in his forties or fifties with active or convalescent COVID-19. CDR3s include the opening cysteine and the closing phenylalanine or tryptophan. A D gene is named only where the DNA matches it firmly. Size is omitted from some rows. Given values are once, few, many or a class for expanded clones.

d_call	v_call	clone_size	j_call	cdr3_aa	cdr3_nt
NA	TRBV21-1	NA	TRBJ2-2	CASSKARPQGENETGELFF	TGTGCCAGCAGCAAAGCTCGACCCCAGGGGGAGAACGAGACCGGGGAGCTGTTTTTT
NA	TRBV11-2	NA	TRBJ1-1	CASSPDPGRMNTEAFF	TGTGCCAGCAGCCCTGACCCGGGTCGTATGAACACTGAAGCTTTCTTT
NA	TRBV6-2/TRBV6-3	few	TRBJ1-1	CASSYSGRPEAFF	TGTGCCAGCAGTTACTCGGGGAGGCCTGAAGCTTTCTTT
TRBD2	TRBV3-1/TRBV3-2	once	TRBJ2-7	CASSLGTSGRYNYEQYF	TGTGCCAGCAGCCTCGGGACTAGCGGGAGGTACAACTACGAGCAGTACTTC
NA	TRBV7-9	NA	TRBJ2-7	CASSPLMGVGPYEQYF	TGTGCCAGCAGTCCCCTTATGGGAGTCGGGCCCTACGAGCAGTACTTC
TRBD1	TRBV15	NA	TRBJ1-2	CATSPPDRAYGYTF	TGTGCCACCAGCCCCCCCGACAGGGCCTATGGCTACACCTTC
NA	TRBV30	NA	TRBJ1-1	CAWSPQNTEAFF	TGTGCCTGGAGTCCACAAAACACTGAAGCTTTCTTT
NA	TRBV18	NA	TRBJ1-4	CASSPTEAANEKLFF	TGTGCCAGCTCACCAACGGAGGCTGCTAATGAAAAACTGTTTTTT
NA	TRBV5-4	NA	TRBJ1-5	CASSIQGSNQPQHF	TGTGCCAGCAGCATACAGGGTAGCAATCAGCCCCAGCATTTT
NA	TRBV7-9	few	TRBJ1-2	CASSLGSSLYGYTF	TGTGCCAGCAGCTTAGGTAGCAGCCTCTATGGCTACACCTTC
TRBD1	TRBV11-2	NA	TRBJ2-7	CASSLSPGGIYEQYF	TGTGCCAGCAGCTTATCCCCAGGGGGCATTTACGAGCAGTACTTC
NA	TRBV7-2	once	TRBJ1-1	CASSLQGMVSTEAFF	TGTGCCAGCAGCTTACAGGGGATGGTTAGCACTGAAGCTTTCTTT
NA	TRBV9	NA	TRBJ1-2	CASSVVGGYGYTF	TGTGCCAGCAGCGTAGTCGGGGGCTATGGCTACACCTTC
NA	TRBV10-1	NA	TRBJ1-2	CASSTWTSTRGYGYTF	TGCGCCAGCAGCACCTGGACTTCTACCCGGGGCTATGGCTACACCTTC
TRBD1	TRBV7-2	once	TRBJ1-2	CASSPRDSPNYGYTF	TGTGCCAGCAGTCCCCGGGACAGTCCTAACTATGGCTACACCTTC
NA	TRBV7-2	NA	TRBJ2-1	CASSLGLAQNNEQFF	TGTGCCAGCAGCTTAGGTTTGGCACAGAACAATGAGCAGTTCTTC
NA	TRBV6-2/TRBV6-3	NA	TRBJ1-5	CASSYPGGGQPQHF	TGTGCCAGCAGTTATCCGGGGGGAGGACAGCCCCAGCATTTT
TRBD2	TRBV24-1	NA	TRBJ2-3	CATSDYPGGASTDTQYF	TGTGCCACCAGTGATTACCCGGGGGGGGCGAGCACAGATACGCAGTATTTT
NA	TRBV30	NA	TRBJ1-2	CAAGRNPNYGYTF	TGTGCTGCCGGGAGAAACCCTAACTATGGCTACACCTTC
TRBD2	TRBV10-2	NA	TRBJ2-5	CASNPGTSGSGETQYF	TGCGCCAGCAACCCCGGGACTAGCGGGAGTGGCGAGACCCAGTACTTC
TRBD1	TRBV5-1	NA	TRBJ2-1	CASSPGTANEQFF	TGCGCCAGCAGCCCCGGGACAGCTAATGAGCAGTTCTTC
NA	TRBV4-1	NA	TRBJ1-2	CASSQDSGRVEGYTF	TGCGCCAGCAGCCAAGATTCGGGCAGGGTGGAGGGCTACACCTTC
NA	TRBV30	once	TRBJ2-3	CAWRGGPDTQYF	TGTGCCTGGAGGGGGGGGCCAGATACGCAGTATTTT
TRBD1	TRBV27	NA	TRBJ1-5	CASSPGQGVRNQPQHF	TGTGCCAGCAGTCCTGGACAGGGGGTTAGAAATCAGCCCCAGCATTTT
NA	TRBV29-1	NA	TRBJ1-1	CSVLDGDTEAFF	TGCAGCGTTCTTGACGGGGACACTGAAGCTTTCTTT
NA	TRBV6-2/TRBV6-3	NA	TRBJ2-7	CASSLSHIPYEQYF	TGTGCCAGCAGTCTCTCTCACATCCCCTACGAGCAGTACTTC
NA	TRBV11-3	NA	TRBJ2-5	CASSLPTDNQETQYF	TGTGCCAGCAGCTTACCCACGGACAACCAAGAGACCCAGTACTTC
NA	TRBV6-1	NA	TRBJ1-3	CASSEALGVSSGNTIYF	TGTGCCAGCAGTGAAGCTCTAGGTGTCAGCTCTGGAAACACCATATATTTT
TRBD1	TRBV2	NA	TRBJ1-5	CASSDQGALNQPQHF	TGTGCCAGCAGTGATCAGGGGGCATTAAATCAGCCCCAGCATTTT
TRBD2	TRBV3-1/TRBV3-2	NA	TRBJ2-3	CASSQAAWGGDRTDTQYF	TGTGCCAGCAGCCAAGCGGCTTGGGGGGGGGATCGCACAGATACGCAGTATTTT
TRBD2	TRBV3-1/TRBV3-2	once	TRBJ2-5	CASSLGTSGTETQYF	TGTGCCAGCAGCCTAGGGACTAGCGGGACGGAGACCCAGTACTTC
NA	TRBV29-1	NA	TRBJ2-7	CSVRRAGENEQYF	TGCAGCGTCCGCCGGGCGGGCGAAAACGAGCAGTACTTC
NA	TRBV3-1/TRBV3-2	NA	TRBJ2-3	CASSQGRGADTQYF	TGTGCCAGCAGCCAAGGTAGGGGTGCAGATACGCAGTATTTT
TRBD1	TRBV7-2	NA	TRBJ1-2	CASSADRAGYGYTF	TGTGCCAGCAGCGCGGACAGGGCTGGCTATGGCTACACCTTC
NA	TRBV7-2	NA	TRBJ2-1	CASSLRVGAVAYNEQFF	TGTGCCAGCAGCTTAAGAGTTGGGGCGGTCGCCTACAATGAGCAGTTCTTC
NA	TRBV6-5	NA	TRBJ1-1	CASSYSMGQGRTEAFF	TGTGCCAGCAGTTACTCGATGGGGCAGGGTAGGACTGAAGCTTTCTTT
TRBD2	TRBV6-1	NA	TRBJ2-5	CASSDQRGRGETQYF	TGTGCCAGCAGTGACCAGCGGGGGCGGGGGGAGACCCAGTACTTC
TRBD1	TRBV24-1	few	TRBJ1-4	CATSGGQGSTNEKLFF	TGTGCCACCAGTGGGGGACAGGGGTCAACTAATGAAAAACTGTTTTTT
TRBD1	TRBV5-1	NA	TRBJ2-4	CASSLQGQGVAKNIQYF	TGCGCCAGCAGCCTACAAGGACAGGGCGTAGCCAAAAACATTCAGTACTTC
NA	TRBV12-5	once	TRBJ1-1	CASGLGQNTEAFF	TGTGCTAGTGGTTTGGGACAGAACACTGAAGCTTTCTTT
NA	TRBV5-6	NA	TRBJ1-6	CASSERKSGGPYNSPLHF	TGTGCCAGCAGCGAAAGAAAGAGTGGGGGCCCCTATAATTCACCCCTCCACTTT
NA	TRBV7-2	NA	TRBJ2-1	CASSSGLISPTGNEQFF	TGTGCCAGCAGCTCTGGACTAATCAGCCCTACTGGGAATGAGCAGTTCTTC
NA	TRBV6-6	NA	TRBJ1-5	CASGTGRNQPQHF	TGTGCCAGCGGCACAGGGAGAAATCAGCCCCAGCATTTT
NA	TRBV19	NA	TRBJ1-1	CASSYNREGDTEAFF	TGTGCCAGTAGTTACAACAGGGAGGGGGACACTGAAGCTTTCTTT
TRBD2	TRBV29-1	NA	TRBJ2-7	CSVSILSGRAHEQYF	TGCAGCGTCTCCATCCTTAGCGGGAGGGCCCACGAGCAGTACTTC
NA	TRBV12-5	NA	TRBJ1-1	CATRPPIGEIAFF	TGTGCTACCCGACCCCCTATAGGAGAGATTGCTTTCTTT
NA	TRBV6-6	NA	TRBJ1-3	CASSPTGAASGNTIYF	TGTGCCAGCAGTCCCACTGGGGCGGCCTCTGGAAACACCATATATTTT
TRBD1	TRBV15	NA	TRBJ2-4	CATSRDRGQGYIQYF	TGTGCCACCAGCAGAGATCGAGGACAGGGGTACATTCAGTACTTC
TRBD1	TRBV7-8	NA	TRBJ1-1	CASTPFGQGGTEAFF	TGTGCCAGCACCCCTTTCGGACAGGGGGGCACTGAAGCTTTCTTT
NA	TRBV12-3/TRBV12-4	NA	TRBJ2-1	CASRSLSYNEQFF	TGTGCCAGCAGATCTCTTTCCTACAATGAGCAGTTCTTC
NA	TRBV18	NA	TRBJ1-3	CASSPATGLNTIYF	TGTGCCAGCTCACCAGCGACAGGTTTGAACACCATATATTTT
TRBD1	TRBV4-2	NA	TRBJ1-6	CASSPPRDRGFGSPLHF	TGTGCCAGCAGCCCACCCCGGGACAGGGGATTCGGTTCACCCCTCCACTTT
NA	TRBV5-1	NA	TRBJ1-5	CASSAQGNQPQHF	TGCGCCAGCAGCGCTCAGGGAAATCAGCCCCAGCATTTT
NA	TRBV21-1	few	TRBJ1-4	CASSKLGTGTNEKLFF	TGTGCCAGCAGCAAACTTGGGACAGGGACAAATGAAAAACTGTTTTTT
TRBD2	TRBV3-1/TRBV3-2	NA	TRBJ2-3	CASSPRLAGGLTDTQYF	TGTGCCAGCAGTCCCCGACTAGCGGGGGGGCTCACAGATACGCAGTATTTT